This T cell receptor (beta chain) was identified during a study of cytomegalovirus exposure and HLA in healthy donors. Findings of the study overall: A missense DCLRE1C variant was associated with V- and J-gene trimming of TCR beta chains in a later analysis, and an independent cohort replicated the association.

As regards this clone: Its antigen is not known.

The V gene lost 4 bases and the J gene lost 4 bases, with 14 bases spanning the gap. The CDR3 sequence is 15 residues long. Per germline, CDR1 MDHEN and CDR2 SYDVKM. This PCR relied on a set of 60 Vbeta primers and 13 Jbeta primers. Assay: immunoSEQ multiplex PCR; the TCRdb copy retains only in-frame clones and omits some. The data hold tens of thousands of clones, with around 84% observed a single time. The J gene is TRBJ1-5, the V gene TRBV28; no definite D call. The TCR was taken from a woman between 40 and 50 years old in good health and CMV-seropositive. Sequenced: PBMCs. In DNA form, the CDR3 reads TGTGCCAGCAGTTACGGGGAACTCCGAAATCAGCCCCAGCATTTT. Translation gives CASSYGELRNQPQHF.